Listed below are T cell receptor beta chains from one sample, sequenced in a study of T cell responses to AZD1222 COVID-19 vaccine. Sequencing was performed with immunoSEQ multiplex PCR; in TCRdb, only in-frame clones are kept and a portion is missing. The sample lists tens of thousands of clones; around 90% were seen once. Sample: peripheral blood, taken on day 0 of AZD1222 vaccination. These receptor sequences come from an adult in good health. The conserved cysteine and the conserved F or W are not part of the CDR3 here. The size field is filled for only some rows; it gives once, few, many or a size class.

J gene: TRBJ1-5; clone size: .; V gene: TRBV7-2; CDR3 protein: ASSFLGGTDIQPQH
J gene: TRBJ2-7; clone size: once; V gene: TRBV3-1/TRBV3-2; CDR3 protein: ASSQAALSLEQY
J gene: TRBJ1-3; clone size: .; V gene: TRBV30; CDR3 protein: AWTRRGSGDTIY
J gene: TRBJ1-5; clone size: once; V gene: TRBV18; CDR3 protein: ASSPPGPPLGEPQH
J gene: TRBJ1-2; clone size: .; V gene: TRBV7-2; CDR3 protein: ASSIAGGVYGYT
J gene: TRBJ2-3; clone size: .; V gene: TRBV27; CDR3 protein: ASSFVQWADTQY
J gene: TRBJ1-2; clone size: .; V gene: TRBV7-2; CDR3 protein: ASSLGTGWNYGYT
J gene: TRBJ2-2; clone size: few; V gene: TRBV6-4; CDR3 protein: ASSDSSANTGELF
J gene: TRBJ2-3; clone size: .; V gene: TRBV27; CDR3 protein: ASLRGSGGEADTQY
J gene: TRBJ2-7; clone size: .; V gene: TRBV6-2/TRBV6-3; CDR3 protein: ASSKGANRGEQY
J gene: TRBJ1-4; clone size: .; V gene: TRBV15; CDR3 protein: ATSQGGAEKLF
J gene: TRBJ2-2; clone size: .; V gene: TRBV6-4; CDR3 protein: ASSDSRTDTGELF
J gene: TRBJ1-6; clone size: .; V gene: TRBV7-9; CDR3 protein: ASSLSTGGSPLH
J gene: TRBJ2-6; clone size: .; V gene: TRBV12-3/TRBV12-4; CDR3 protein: ASSSSGANVLT
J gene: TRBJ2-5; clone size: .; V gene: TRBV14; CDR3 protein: ASSLVRQKETQY
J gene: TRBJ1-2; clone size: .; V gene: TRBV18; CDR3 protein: ASSQLMEGASDYGYT
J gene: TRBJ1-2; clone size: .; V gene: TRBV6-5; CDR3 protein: ASSSPSRGYT
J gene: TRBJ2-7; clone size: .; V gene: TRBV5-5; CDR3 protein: ASSARDRRPEQY
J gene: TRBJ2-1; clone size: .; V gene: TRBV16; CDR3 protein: ASSQTGVGGLEQF
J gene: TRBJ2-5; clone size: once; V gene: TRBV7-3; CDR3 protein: ASSLGLQETQY
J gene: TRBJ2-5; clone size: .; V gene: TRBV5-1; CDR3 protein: ASSPRSVTGLYQETQY
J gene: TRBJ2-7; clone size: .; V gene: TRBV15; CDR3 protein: ATSSWTGVAYEQY
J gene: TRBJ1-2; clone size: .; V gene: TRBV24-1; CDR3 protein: ATSDPINYGYT
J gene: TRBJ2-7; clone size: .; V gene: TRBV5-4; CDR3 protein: ASSPGQGPYEQY
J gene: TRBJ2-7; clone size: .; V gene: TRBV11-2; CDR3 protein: ASSLLIYPGEQY
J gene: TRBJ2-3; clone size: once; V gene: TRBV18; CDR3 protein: ASSPSRGGRDTQY
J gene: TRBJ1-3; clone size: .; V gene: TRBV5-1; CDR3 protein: ASSWGQGGNTIY
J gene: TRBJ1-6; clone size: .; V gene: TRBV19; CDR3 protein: ASSIARSPLH
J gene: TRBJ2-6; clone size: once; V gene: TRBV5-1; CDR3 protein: ASSPQGAGANVLT
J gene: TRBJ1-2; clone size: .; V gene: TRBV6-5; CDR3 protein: ASTRPDPGGYGYT
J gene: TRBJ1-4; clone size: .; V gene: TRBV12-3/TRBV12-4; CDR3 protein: ATGGTRNEKLF
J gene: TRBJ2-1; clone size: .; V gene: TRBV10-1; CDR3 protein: AKTREQF
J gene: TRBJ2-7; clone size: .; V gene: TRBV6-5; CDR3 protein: ASNPGSPSQNEQY
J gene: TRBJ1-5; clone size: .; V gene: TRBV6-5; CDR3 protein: ASKGPGGQPQH
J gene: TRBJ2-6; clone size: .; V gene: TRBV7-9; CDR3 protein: ASSLRQAGANVLT
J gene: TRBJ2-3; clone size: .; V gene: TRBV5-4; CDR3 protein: ASSLGGEGAVWTDTQY
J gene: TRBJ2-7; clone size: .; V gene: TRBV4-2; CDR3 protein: ASSHISKGQHTYEQY
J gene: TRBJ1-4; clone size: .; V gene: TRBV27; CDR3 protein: ASKRSPGQITVATNEKLF
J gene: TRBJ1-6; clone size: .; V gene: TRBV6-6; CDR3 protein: ASSPGYNSPLH
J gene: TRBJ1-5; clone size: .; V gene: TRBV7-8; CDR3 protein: ASSTRAGTGGGSNQPQH
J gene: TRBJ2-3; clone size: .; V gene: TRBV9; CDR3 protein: ASSETGLAGLVSTDTQY
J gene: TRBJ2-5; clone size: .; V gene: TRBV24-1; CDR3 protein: ATALRETQY
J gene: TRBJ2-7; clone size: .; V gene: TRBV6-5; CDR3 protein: ASAPLRVAGDEQY
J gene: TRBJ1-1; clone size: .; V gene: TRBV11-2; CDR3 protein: ASSFEWVTEAF
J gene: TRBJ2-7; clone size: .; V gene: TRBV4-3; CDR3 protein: ASSQARGIYEQY
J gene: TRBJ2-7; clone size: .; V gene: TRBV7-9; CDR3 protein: ASSNSINEQY
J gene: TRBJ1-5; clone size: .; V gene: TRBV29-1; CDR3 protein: SAGTASNQPQH
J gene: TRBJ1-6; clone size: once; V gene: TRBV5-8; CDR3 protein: ASRHRGLGSYNSPLH
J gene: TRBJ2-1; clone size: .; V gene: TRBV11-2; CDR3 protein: ASSLARLNEQF
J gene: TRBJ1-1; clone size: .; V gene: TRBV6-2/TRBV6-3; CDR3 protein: ASSYQTYTEAF